The next 14 T cell receptor beta chains were all read from a single sample in a study of technical replicates of blood from several donors. Libraries were prepared by immunoSEQ multiplex PCR; TCRdb keeps only in-frame clonotypes and omits some of them. The data contain over 70,000 clones, approximately 96% of them seen just once; the ten biggest clones take up around 0.22%. Material for sequencing was T cells isolated from PBMCs. These receptors all come from a human donor in good health.

The rearrangement joins TRBV19 to TRBJ2-5; 9 bases fit TRBD1. Germline V gene lookup returns CDR1 LNHDA and CDR2 SQIVND (reference sequence). V lost 1 base to trimming and J lost 8 bases; unmatched junction nucleotides: 2. The CDR3 is made up of 13 amino acids. The CDR3 is CASSIGTGDTQYF. CDR3 bases: TGTGCCAGTAGTATAGGGACAGGGGACACCCAGTACTTC.

The chain combines TRBV25-1 with TRBJ2-1; D is unclear. Trimming removed 2 bases at V and 6 bases at J, with 5 bases between. This CDR3 region has 12 residues. The germline gives CDR1 MGHDK, CDR2 SYGVNS. CDR3 in DNA: TGTGCCAGCAGTGAAGGAGTCAATGAGCAGTTCTTC. Its translation is CASSEGVNEQFF.

Here the CDR3 reads CASSVTQGPYIYSNQPQHF. CDR3 nucleotides: TGTGCCAGCAGTGTTACACAGGGACCCTATATATATAGCAATCAGCCCCAGCATTTT. This chain joins TRBV6-1 and TRBJ1-5; possible D gene TRBD1, 6 bases. This CDR3 is 19 amino acids long. Germline V gene lookup returns CDR1 MNHNS and CDR2 SASEGT. Trimming took off 4 bases at V and 0 bases at J, with 22 bases between the two ends.

This rearrangement joins TRBV20-1 to TRBJ2-7; D is ambiguous. The ends were cut back, 7 bases at V and 0 bases at J, with 7 bases in the middle. CDR3 length: 11 residues. From germline, CDR1 is DFQATT and CDR2 SNEGSKA (reference sequence). The CDR3 region has the DNA TGCAGTGTCGGGTCCTCCTACGAGCAGTACTTC. Translating gives CSVGSSYEQYF.

This chain connects TRBV7-9 to TRBJ1-6, with unresolved D. The CDR3 length is 14 residues. Germline lookup yields CDR1 SEHNR and CDR2 FQNEAQ (reference sequence). Trimming took off 6 bases at V and 6 bases at J, with 12 bases between the two ends. CDR3 sequence: CASRLTGGNSPLHF. CDR3 sequence (DNA): TGTGCCAGCAGATTAACGGGAGGTAATTCACCCCTCCACTTT.

The V call is TRBV30, the J call TRBJ1-5; 11 bases fit TRBD1. This CDR3 is built from 15 residues. CDR1 and CDR2 from the germline V gene are GTSNPN and SVGIG (reference sequence). The junction had 6 bases not matched to a gene; V was cut back by 5 bases and J by 3 bases. The CDR3 loop reads CAWRTGGSFNQPQHF. The CDR3 region has the DNA TGTGCCTGGCGGACAGGGGGCAGTTTCAATCAGCCCCAGCATTTT.

This rearrangement joins TRBV10-3 to TRBJ2-1; TRBD1 matches at 8 bases. This CDR3 region has 14 residues. CDR1 and CDR2 (germline): ENHRY, SYGVKD. The junction had 8 bases not matched to a gene; V was cut back by 5 bases and J by 8 bases. The CDR3 nucleotides are TGTGCCATCAGTACAGGTGGACAGGGCGATGAGCAGTTCTTC. Translation: CAISTGGQGDEQFF.

The chain recombines TRBV29-1 with TRBJ2-7; 7 nucleotides line up with TRBD2. V was pared by 4 bases and J by 3 bases, with 6 bases of the junction left unmatched. In germline, CDR1 is SQVTM, CDR2 ANQGSEA. This CDR3 region has 13 residues. The CDR3 is CSVVASGFYEQYF. The CDR3 DNA follows: TGCAGCGTTGTGGCTAGCGGATTCTACGAGCAGTACTTC.

The chain links TRBV13 to TRBJ1-1; TRBD1 might be the D (6 bases). The germline V and J ends were trimmed by 6 bases and 5 bases, with 16 bases remaining between them. The CDR3 is made up of 14 amino acids. The V gene's germline CDR1 is PRHDT and CDR2 FYEKMQ (reference sequence). In nucleotides, the CDR3 is TGTGCCAGCAGGGCGGGGGGGCAAGGGACTGAAGCTTTCTTT. The encoded protein is CASRAGGQGTEAFF.

This clone was counted once. The chain joins TRBV28 to TRBJ2-5; D is unresolved. The ends were cut back, 6 bases at V and 4 bases at J, with 12 bases in the middle. CDR3 length: 13 residues. The germline V gene encodes CDR1 MDHEN and CDR2 SYDVKM. Here the CDR3 DNA reads TGTGCCAGCAGGCTGTGGAGTTCAGAGACCCAGTACTTC. It encodes CASRLWSSETQYF.

The chain carries TRBV29-1 and TRBJ1-3; unclear D gene. With 7 bases removed from V and 1 base from J, the gap between germline ends came to 11 bases. The CDR3 is 13 residues long. Germline CDR1 SQVTM, CDR2 ANQGSEA. The CDR3 sequence: CSASLQSGNTIYF. CDR3 bases: TGCAGCGCCTCTTTACAGTCTGGAAACACCATATATTTT.

CDR3 sequence: CASSEPSSGSLYTQYF. The CDR3 DNA follows: TGCGCCAGCAGTGAGCCGAGTAGCGGGAGTCTGTATACGCAGTATTTT. V gene TRBV10-1 combines with J gene TRBJ2-3; 9 bases map to TRBD2. J was trimmed by 7 bases and V by 2 bases; bases with no gene match: 10. The CDR3 length is 16 residues. CDR1 and CDR2 (germline): WNHNN, SYGVQD (reference sequence).

This clone is a singleton in its sample. The chain combines TRBV5-1 with TRBJ1-5; D is possibly TRBD1 (5 bases). The germline V gene has CDR1 SGHRS and CDR2 YFSETQ. There are 14 residues in the CDR3. Trimming took 1 base from V and 7 from J, leaving 12 bases between them. The CDR3 nucleotides are TGCGCCAGCAGCTTGTTAGGGGCAGGGCAGCCCCAGCATTTT. As protein: CASSLLGAGQPQHF.

This clone was detected only once. J is TRBJ1-3 and V is TRBV12-5, with D uncertain. Trimming removed 5 bases at V and 0 bases at J, with 20 bases between. CDR3 size: 18 residues. CDR1 LGHNT and CDR2 FRNRAP come from the germline V gene. The CDR3 reads CASGSWRPQTLSGNTIYF. In DNA form, the CDR3 reads TGTGCTAGTGGTAGCTGGAGGCCCCAAACCCTCTCTGGAAACACCATATATTTT.